Detailed here is one TCR beta chain. CDR1 is SGDLS, CDR2 YYNGEE, per germline. The CDR3 has 16 amino acids. Losses at the gene ends were 3 bases for V and 6 bases for J; bases not matched to a gene: 14. The record originates from a study of blood T cell repertoires in COVID-19. Some clones are missing from TCRdb's copy, which holds only in-frame ones; the method was immunoSEQ multiplex PCR. The sample holds some 330,000 clones, about nine tenths seen once. Sequenced material: PBMCs or T cells enriched from blood (not recorded which). The rearrangement joins TRBV9 to TRBJ1-2; 7 nucleotides agree with TRBD1. The receptor was derived from a man between 25 and 39 years old who had recovered from COVID-19. The CDR3 here is CASSAGAPGGSNGYTF. In DNA form, the CDR3 reads TGTGCCAGCAGCGCCGGGGCCCCAGGGGGGAGCAATGGCTACACCTTC.